This TCR beta chain originates from a study of Graves' ophthalmopathy and Graves' hyperthyroidism. This CDR3 is built from 16 residues. Germline V gene data show CDR1 as ENHRY and CDR2 as SYGVKD. Among the exclusions were patients with other autoimmune diseases, uncontrolled infections, pregnancy or lactation. The evidence that diagnosis relied on was clinical symptoms, serum thyroxine, TRAb, thyroid ultrasound and orbital computed tomography. Study-level findings and limits: Blood was where most expanded thyroid clonotypes above 0.001 frequency also turned up. Separation of ophthalmopathy from stable hyperthyroidism was achieved by a 13-signature model, at about 90% sensitivity and about 81% specificity.

Investigators amplified TCR beta CDR3 regions from RNA transcripts. First-round RT-PCR with HTBI primers preceded a second-round multiplex PCR. TCRdb processed the multiplex PCR reads anew with MiXCR; each CDR3 protein has one entry. The data contain over a million distinct CDR3 sequences, 35% to 40% of them singletons. For this clonotype: Its target is not known. The junction shows a germline mismatch at one end, possibly a read error.

This clonotype originated in an adult man with Graves' hyperthyroidism. Material: peripheral blood or thyroid tissue (not recorded which). The chain has TRBV10-3 and TRBJ2-7; D is tentatively TRBD1 or TRBD2 (5 bases each). The CDR3 reads CASSTSLEGRPYEQYF. CDR3 bases: TGTGCCAGCAGTACCTCCCTAGAGGGACGTCCCTACGAGCAGTACTTC.